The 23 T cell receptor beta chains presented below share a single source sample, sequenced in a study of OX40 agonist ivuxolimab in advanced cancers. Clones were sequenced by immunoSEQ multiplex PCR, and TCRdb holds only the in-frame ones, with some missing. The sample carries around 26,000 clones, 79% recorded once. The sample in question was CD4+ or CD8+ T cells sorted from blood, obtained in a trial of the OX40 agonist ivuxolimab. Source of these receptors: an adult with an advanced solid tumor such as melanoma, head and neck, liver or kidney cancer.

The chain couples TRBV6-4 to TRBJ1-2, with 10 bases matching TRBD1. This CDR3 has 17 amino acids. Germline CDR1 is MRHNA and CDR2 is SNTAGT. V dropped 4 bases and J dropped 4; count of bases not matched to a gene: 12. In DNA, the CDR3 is TGTGCCAGCAGTGGAGACAGGGGGCCTAAAGTAAGCTATGGCTACACCTTC. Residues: CASSGDRGPKVSYGYTF.

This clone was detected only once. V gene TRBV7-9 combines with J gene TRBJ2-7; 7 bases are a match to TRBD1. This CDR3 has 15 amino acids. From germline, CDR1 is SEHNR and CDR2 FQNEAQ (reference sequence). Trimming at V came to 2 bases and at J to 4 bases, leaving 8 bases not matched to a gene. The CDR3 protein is CASSLFGDREYEQYF. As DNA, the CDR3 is TGTGCCAGCAGCTTATTTGGGGACAGAGAATACGAGCAGTACTTC.

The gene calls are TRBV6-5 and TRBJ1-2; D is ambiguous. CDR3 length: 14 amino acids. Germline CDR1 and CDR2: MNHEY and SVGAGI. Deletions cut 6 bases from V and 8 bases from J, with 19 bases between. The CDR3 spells CASSGPGYSFGYTF. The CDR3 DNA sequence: TGTGCCAGCAGCGGACCGGGGTACTCATTCGGCTACACCTTC.

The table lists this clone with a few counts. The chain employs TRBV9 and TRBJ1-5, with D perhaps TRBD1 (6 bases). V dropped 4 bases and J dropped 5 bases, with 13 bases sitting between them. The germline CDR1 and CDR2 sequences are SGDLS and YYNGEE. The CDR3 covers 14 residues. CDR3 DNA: TGTGCCAGCAGCACAGGGTTTGGGGATCAGCCCCAGCATTTT. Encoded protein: CASSTGFGDQPQHF.

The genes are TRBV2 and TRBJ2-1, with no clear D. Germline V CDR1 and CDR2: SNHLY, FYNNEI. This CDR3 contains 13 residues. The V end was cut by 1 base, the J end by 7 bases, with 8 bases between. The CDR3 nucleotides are TGTGCCAGCAGTGAAGGGGGTTGGAATGAGCAGTTCTTC. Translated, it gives CASSEGGWNEQFF.

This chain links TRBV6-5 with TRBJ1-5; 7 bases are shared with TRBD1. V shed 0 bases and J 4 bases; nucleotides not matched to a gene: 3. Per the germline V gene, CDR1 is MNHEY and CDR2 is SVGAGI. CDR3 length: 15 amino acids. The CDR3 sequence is CASSYSGGWNQPQHF. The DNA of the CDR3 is TGTGCCAGCAGTTACTCAGGGGGCTGGAATCAGCCCCAGCATTTT.

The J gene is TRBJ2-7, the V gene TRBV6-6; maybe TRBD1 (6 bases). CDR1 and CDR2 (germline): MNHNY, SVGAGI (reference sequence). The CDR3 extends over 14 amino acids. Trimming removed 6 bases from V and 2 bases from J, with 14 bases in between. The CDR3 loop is CASRKGGQAYEQYF. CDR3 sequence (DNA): TGTGCCAGCAGAAAAGGGGGACAAGCCTACGAGCAGTACTTC.

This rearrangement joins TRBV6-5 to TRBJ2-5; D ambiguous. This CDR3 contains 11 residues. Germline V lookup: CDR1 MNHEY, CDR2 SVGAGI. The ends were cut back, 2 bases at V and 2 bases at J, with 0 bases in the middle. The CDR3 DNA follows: TGTGCCAGCAGTTACCAAGAGACCCAGTACTTC. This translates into CASSYQETQYF.

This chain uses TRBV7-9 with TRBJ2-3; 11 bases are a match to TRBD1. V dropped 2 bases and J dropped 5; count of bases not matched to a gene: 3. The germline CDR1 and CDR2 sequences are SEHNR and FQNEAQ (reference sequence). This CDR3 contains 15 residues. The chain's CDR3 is CASSLIGTGGDTQYF. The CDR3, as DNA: TGTGCCAGCAGCTTAATCGGGACAGGGGGAGATACGCAGTATTTT. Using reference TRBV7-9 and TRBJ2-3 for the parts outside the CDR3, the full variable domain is DTGVSQNPRHKITKRGQNVTFRCDPISEHNRLYWYRQTLGQGPEFLTYFQNEAQLEKSRLLSDRFSAERPKGSFSTLEIQRTEQGDSAMYLCASSLIGTGGDTQYFGPGTRLTVL.

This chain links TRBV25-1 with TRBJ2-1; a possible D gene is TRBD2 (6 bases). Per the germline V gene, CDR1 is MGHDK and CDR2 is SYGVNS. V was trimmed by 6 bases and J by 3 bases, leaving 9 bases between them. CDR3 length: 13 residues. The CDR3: CASRQGGYNEQFF. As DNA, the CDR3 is TGTGCCAGCAGGCAGGGAGGCTACAATGAGCAGTTCTTC.

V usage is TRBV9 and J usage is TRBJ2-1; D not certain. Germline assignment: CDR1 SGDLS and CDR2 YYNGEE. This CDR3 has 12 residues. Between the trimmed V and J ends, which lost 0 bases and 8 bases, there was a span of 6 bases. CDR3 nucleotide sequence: TGTGCCAGCAGCGTAGGCCGCGATGAGCAGTTCTTC. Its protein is CASSVGRDEQFF.

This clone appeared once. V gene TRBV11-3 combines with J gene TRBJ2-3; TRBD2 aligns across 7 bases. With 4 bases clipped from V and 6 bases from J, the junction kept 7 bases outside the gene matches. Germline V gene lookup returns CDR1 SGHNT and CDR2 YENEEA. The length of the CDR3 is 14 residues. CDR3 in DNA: TGTGCCAGCAGCTCACGACTAGCCCCGGATACGCAGTATTTT. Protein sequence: CASSSRLAPDTQYF.

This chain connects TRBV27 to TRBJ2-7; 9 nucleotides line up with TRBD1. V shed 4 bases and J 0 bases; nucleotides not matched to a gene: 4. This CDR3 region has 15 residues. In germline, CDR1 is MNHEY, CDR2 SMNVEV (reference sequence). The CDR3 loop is CASSSGQGISYEQYF. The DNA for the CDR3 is TGTGCCAGCAGTTCCGGACAGGGGATCTCCTACGAGCAGTACTTC.

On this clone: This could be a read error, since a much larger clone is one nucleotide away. The CDR3 nucleotides are TGTGCCAGCAGCGATACAGATACGCAGTATTTT. This codes for CASSDTDTQYF. This chain connects TRBV7-9 to TRBJ2-3; D gene unclear. Germline V gene lookup returns CDR1 SEHNR and CDR2 FQNEAQ (reference sequence). V was shortened by 5 bases and J by 3 bases, with 3 bases between the two germline ends. The CDR3 covers 11 residues.

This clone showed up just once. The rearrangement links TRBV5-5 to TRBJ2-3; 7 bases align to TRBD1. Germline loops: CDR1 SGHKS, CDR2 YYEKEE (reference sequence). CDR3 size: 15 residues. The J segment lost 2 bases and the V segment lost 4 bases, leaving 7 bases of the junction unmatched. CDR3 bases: TGTGCCAGCAGCCTAAGACAGGGCCACACAGATACGCAGTATTTT. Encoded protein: CASSLRQGHTDTQYF.

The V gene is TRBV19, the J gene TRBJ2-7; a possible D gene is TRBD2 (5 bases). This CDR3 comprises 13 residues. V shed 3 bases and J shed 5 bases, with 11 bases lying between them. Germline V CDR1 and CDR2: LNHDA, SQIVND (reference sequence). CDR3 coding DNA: TGTGCCAGTAGTATGACGGGGATCCACGAGCAGTACTTC. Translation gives CASSMTGIHEQYF. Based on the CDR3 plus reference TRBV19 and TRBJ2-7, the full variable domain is DGGITQSPKYLFRKEGQNVTLSCEQNLNHDAMYWYRQDPGQGLRLIYYSQIVNDFQKGDIAEGYSVSREKKESFPLTVTSAQKNPTAFYLCASSMTGIHEQYFGPGTRLTVT.

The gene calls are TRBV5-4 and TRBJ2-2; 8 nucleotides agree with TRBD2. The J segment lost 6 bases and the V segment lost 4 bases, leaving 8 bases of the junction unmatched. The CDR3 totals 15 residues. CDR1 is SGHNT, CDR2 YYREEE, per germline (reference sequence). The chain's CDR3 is CASSADLAGSGELFF. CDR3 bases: TGTGCCAGCAGCGCGGACCTAGCGGGTTCCGGGGAGCTGTTTTTT.

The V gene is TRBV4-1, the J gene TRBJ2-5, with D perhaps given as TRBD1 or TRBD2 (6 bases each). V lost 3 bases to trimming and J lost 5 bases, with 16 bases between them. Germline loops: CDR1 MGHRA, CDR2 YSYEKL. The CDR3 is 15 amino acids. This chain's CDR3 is CASSQGWGASETQYF. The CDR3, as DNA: TGCGCCAGCAGCCAGGGCTGGGGGGCTTCTGAGACCCAGTACTTC.

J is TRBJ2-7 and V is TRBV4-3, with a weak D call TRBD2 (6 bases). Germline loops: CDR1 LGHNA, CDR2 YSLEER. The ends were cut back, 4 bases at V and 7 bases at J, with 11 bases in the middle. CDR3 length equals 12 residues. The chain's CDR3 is CASSPLRGEQYF. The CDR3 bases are TGCGCCAGCAGCCCCCTCCGGGGGGAGCAGTACTTC.

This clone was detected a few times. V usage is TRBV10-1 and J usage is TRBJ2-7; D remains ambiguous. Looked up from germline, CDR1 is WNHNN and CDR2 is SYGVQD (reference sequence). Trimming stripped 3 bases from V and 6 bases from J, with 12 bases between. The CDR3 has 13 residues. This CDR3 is CASSESGLGEQYF. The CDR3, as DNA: TGCGCCAGCAGTGAATCCGGGCTGGGCGAGCAGTACTTC.

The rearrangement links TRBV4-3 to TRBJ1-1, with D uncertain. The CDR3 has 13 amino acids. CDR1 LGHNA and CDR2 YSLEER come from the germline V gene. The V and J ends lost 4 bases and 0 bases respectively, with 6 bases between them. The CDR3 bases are TGCGCCAGCAGCCTTAATTTGAACACTGAAGCTTTCTTT. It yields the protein CASSLNLNTEAFF.

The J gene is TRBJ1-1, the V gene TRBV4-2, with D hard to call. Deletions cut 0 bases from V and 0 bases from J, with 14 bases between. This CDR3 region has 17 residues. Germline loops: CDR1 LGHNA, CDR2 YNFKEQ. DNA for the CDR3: TGTGCCAGCAGCCAAGATGAGGAAGGGCCCCTGAACACTGAAGCTTTCTTT. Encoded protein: CASSQDEEGPLNTEAFF.

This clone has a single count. CDR3 loop: CACSGQILAYEQYF. DNA of the CDR3: TGTGCCTGCTCGGGACAGATACTAGCTTACGAGCAGTACTTC. This rearrangement joins TRBV30 to TRBJ2-7; weak D call: TRBD1 (7 bases). There are 14 residues in the CDR3. Trimming shortened V by 6 bases and J by 4 bases, and 19 bases separated the two germline ends. The germline V gene encodes CDR1 GTSNPN and CDR2 SVGIG (reference sequence). The full variable domain, in which reference TRBV30 and TRBJ2-7 provide the parts outside the CDR3, is SQTIHQWPATLVQPVGSPLSLECTVEGTSNPNLYWYRQAAGRGLQLLFYSVGIGQISSEVPQNLSASRPQDRQFILSSKKLLLSDSGFYLCACSGQILAYEQYFGPGTRLTVT.